The clone carrying this TCR beta chain has only a few counts. TCRdb processed the 5' RACE reads anew with MiXCR; each CDR3 protein has one entry. The table has fewer than 75,000 distinct CDR3 sequences, 26% seen once. V was trimmed by 3 bases and J by 4 bases, leaving 12 bases between them. This CDR3 is 14 amino acids long. CDR1 is SGHTA, CDR2 FQGNSA, per germline. Tregs were sorted as CD4+CD25+CD127-/low cells. The chain recombines TRBV7-2 with TRBJ2-5; a weak D match, TRBD2 (5 bases). The sequence was obtained from a female donor with breast cancer. The sample taken for sequencing was tumor-infiltrating Tregs sorted from the breast tumor. The CDR3: CASSLGSAAETQYF. CDR3 sequence (DNA): TGTGCCAGCAGCTTGGGTAGCGCTGCAGAGACCCAGTACTTC.